A selection of T cell receptor beta chains follows, all from one sample in a study of beta chain features in type 1 diabetes. The assay was immunoSEQ multiplex PCR, and TCRdb's table has in-frame clones only and misses some. The profile shows under 900,000 clones, under 20% of them singletons. Sequencing was performed on naive CD4+ T cells from blood. Receptors were obtained from a woman under 30 in good health. Each CDR3 is given with its conserved first and last residue. Each record gives: V gene, D gene, clone size, J gene, CDR3 DNA, CDR3 protein. A D gene is named only where the DNA matches it firmly. A clone size is listed for some rows: how often the clone was seen (once, few, many), or a class if it is expanded.

TRBV9	NA	NA	TRBJ2-1	TGTGCCAGCAGCGGCGCGGGGCCAAGGAGTACCAATGAGCAGTTCTTC	CASSGAGPRSTNEQFF
TRBV7-9	TRBD1	few	TRBJ1-1	TGTGCCAGCAGCTTAGGGACAGGGGGCGCTGGGGCTTTCTTT	CASSLGTGGAGAFF
TRBV7-8	NA	NA	TRBJ2-6	TGTGCCAGCAGCCCGATCTCTGGGGCCAACGTCCTGACTTTC	CASSPISGANVLTF
TRBV27	TRBD1	few	TRBJ2-2	TGTGCCAGCAGTATACAGGGGGAAGGGCCCACCGGGGAGCTGTTTTTT	CASSIQGEGPTGELFF
TRBV6-6	TRBD2	few	TRBJ2-3	TGTGCCAGCATGGGTAGCGGGAGAGGAGATACGCAGTATTTT	CASMGSGRGDTQYF
TRBV25-1	NA	NA	TRBJ1-5	TGTGCCAGCAGTGAAGGGAATCAGCCCCAGCATTTT	CASSEGNQPQHF
TRBV4-2	NA	few	TRBJ2-1	TGTGCCAGCAGCTTGGGGACCTACAATGAGCAGTTCTTC	CASSLGTYNEQFF
TRBV18	NA	few	TRBJ2-1	TGTGCCAGCTCACCAAGATATCTGCTGGAGTTCAATGAGCAGTTCTTC	CASSPRYLLEFNEQFF
TRBV5-4	TRBD2	NA	TRBJ2-1	TGTGCCAGCAGTAAGACCGGACTAGCGGGAGCCTATGAGCAGTTCTTC	CASSKTGLAGAYEQFF
TRBV19	NA	NA	TRBJ2-2	TGTGCCAGTAGATCCTCGGGGGCGAACACCGGGGAGCTGTTTTTT	CASRSSGANTGELFF
TRBV29-1	NA	few	TRBJ2-3	TGCAGCGTTTCCCAGGATGGCACAGATACGCAGTATTTT	CSVSQDGTDTQYF
TRBV28	NA	few	TRBJ2-1	TGTGCCAGCAGTTTAGGTCTGGGGCCGGTCTTC	CASSLGLGPVF
TRBV7-2	NA	NA	TRBJ2-7	TGTGCCAGCAGCTTGCAGGGGCAGAGTTACGAGCAGTACTTC	CASSLQGQSYEQYF
TRBV25-1	NA	few	TRBJ2-3	TGTGCCAGCAGTGAATCGCCAACCACAGATACGCAGTATTTT	CASSESPTTDTQYF
TRBV7-9	TRBD2	NA	TRBJ2-5	TGTGCCAGCAGCTTATATTTGGCTGCGGGGGGCCGGGAGACCCAGTACTTC	CASSLYLAAGGRETQYF
TRBV28	NA	NA	TRBJ2-3	TGTGCCAGCAGTTTATTTGGGGGCGCGGGTCCAGATACGCAGTATTTT	CASSLFGGAGPDTQYF
TRBV23-1	TRBD1	NA	TRBJ1-4	TGCGCCAGCAGTCAGGGGGACAGGGGGAATGAAAAACTGTTTTTT	CASSQGDRGNEKLFF
TRBV10-3	NA	NA	TRBJ2-2	TGTGCCATCAGTGAAAGAGGAGGGGAGCTGTTTTTT	CAISERGGELFF
TRBV7-9	TRBD1	few	TRBJ2-1	TGTGCCAGCAGCACGCCCGGGACAGGGATGAATGAGCAGTTCTTC	CASSTPGTGMNEQFF
TRBV28	NA	NA	TRBJ1-1	TGTGCCAGCAGTTTAGGTTCGTGGATCGGGACTGAAGCTTTCTTT	CASSLGSWIGTEAFF
TRBV7-2	TRBD1	few	TRBJ2-1	TGTGCCAGCAGCTTAGGAAGACTTACGGGACAGGGGAATGAGCAGTTCTTC	CASSLGRLTGQGNEQFF
TRBV23-1	TRBD1	few	TRBJ2-7	TGCGCCAGCAGGCCTCGGACAGGGCTTAGATCCTACGAGCAGTACTTC	CASRPRTGLRSYEQYF
TRBV15	TRBD2	few	TRBJ2-3	TGTGCCACCAGCAGGGGACTAGCGGGAGGTTCCACAGATACGCAGTATTTT	CATSRGLAGGSTDTQYF
TRBV7-2	NA	NA	TRBJ2-7	TGTGCCAGCAGCTGGACAAACCACTACGAGCAGTACTTC	CASSWTNHYEQYF
TRBV20-1	NA	few	TRBJ2-3	TGCAGTGCTACGGAACCAGATACGCAGTATTTT	CSATEPDTQYF